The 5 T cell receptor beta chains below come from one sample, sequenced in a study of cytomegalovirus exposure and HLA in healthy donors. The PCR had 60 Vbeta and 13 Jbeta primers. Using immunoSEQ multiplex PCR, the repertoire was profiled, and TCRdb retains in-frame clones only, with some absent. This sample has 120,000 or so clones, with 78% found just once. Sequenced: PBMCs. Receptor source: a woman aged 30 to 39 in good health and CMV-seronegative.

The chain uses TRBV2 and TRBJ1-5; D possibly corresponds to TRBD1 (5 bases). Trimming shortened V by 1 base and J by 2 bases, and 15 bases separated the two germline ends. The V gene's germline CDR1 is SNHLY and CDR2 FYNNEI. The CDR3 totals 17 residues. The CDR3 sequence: CASSEGGHRTRNQPQHF. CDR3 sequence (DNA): TGTGCCAGCAGTGAAGGAGGACATCGGACACGCAATCAGCCCCAGCATTTT. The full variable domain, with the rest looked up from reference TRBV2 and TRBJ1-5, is EPEVTQTPSHQVTQMGQEVILRCVPISNHLYFYWYRQILGQKVEFLVSFYNNEISEKSEIFDDQFSVERPDGSNFTLKIRSTKLEDSAMYFCASSEGGHRTRNQPQHFGDGTRLSIL.

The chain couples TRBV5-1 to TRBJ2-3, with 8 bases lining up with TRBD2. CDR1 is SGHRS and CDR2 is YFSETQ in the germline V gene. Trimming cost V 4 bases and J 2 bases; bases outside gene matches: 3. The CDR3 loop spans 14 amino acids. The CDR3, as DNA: TGCGCCAGCAGCCCTAGCGGGCCCACAGATACGCAGTATTTT. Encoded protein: CASSPSGPTDTQYF.

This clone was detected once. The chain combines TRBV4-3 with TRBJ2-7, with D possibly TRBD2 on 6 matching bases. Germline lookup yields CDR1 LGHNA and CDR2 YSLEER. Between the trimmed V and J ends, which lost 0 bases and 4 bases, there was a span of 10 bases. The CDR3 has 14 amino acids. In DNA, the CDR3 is TGCGCCAGCAGCCAAGATGCGGGGTTTTACGAGCAGTACTTC. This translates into CASSQDAGFYEQYF.

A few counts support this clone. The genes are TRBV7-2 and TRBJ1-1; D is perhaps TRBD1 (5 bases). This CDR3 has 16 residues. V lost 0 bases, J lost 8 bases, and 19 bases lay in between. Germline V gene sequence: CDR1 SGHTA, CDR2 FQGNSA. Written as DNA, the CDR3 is TGTGCCAGCAGCTTAGCTAATGGGCGGGGACCCACCGAAGCTTTCTTT. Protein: CASSLANGRGPTEAFF. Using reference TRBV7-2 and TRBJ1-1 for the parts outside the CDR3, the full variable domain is GAGVSQSPSNKVTEKGKDVELRCDPISGHTALYWYRQSLGQGLEFLIYFQGNSAPDKSGLPSDRFSAERTGGSVSTLTIQRTQQEDSAVYLCASSLANGRGPTEAFFGQGTRLTVV.

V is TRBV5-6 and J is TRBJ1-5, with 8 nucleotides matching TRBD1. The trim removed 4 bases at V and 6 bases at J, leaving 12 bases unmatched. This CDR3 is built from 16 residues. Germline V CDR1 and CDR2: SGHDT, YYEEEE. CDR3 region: CASSLLGQGAGQPQHF. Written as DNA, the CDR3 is TGTGCCAGCAGCCTCTTAGGTCAGGGGGCCGGTCAGCCCCAGCATTTT.